Listed here is a single TCR beta chain. TCRdb used MiXCR to reprocess the reads, holding one entry per CDR3 protein. The sample comprises 100,000 or so distinct CDR3 sequences, 20% to 25% of which are singletons, and more than 35% rests with the top ten. The sample comes from a study of T cell repertoires in cytomegalovirus infection. The sample was CD8+ T cells from PBMCs. The receptor was isolated from a human donor in good health (CMV status not recorded). Some clones in this sample may be carry-over from other donors' samples.

DNA for the CDR3: TGTGCCAGCAGCCTACCCCCCGGGACTAGCGGGAGGTGGTACGAGCAGTACTTC. Translation: CASSLPPGTSGRWYEQYF. The chain couples TRBV7-2 to TRBJ2-7, with 15 bases aligning to TRBD2. The germline gives CDR1 SGHTA, CDR2 FQGNSA. The V and J ends lost 5 bases and 4 bases, in that order; junction bases with no gene match: 12. The CDR3 consists of 18 residues. The complete variable domain, with remaining parts taken from reference TRBV7-2 and TRBJ2-7, reads GAGVSQSPSNKVTEKGKDVELRCDPISGHTALYWYRQSLGQGLEFLIYFQGNSAPDKSGLPSDRFSAERTGGSVSTLTIQRTQQEDSAVYLCASSLPPGTSGRWYEQYFGPGTRLTVT.